The clone carrying this T cell receptor beta chain was observed a few times. These data come from a study of blood T cell repertoires in COVID-19. Study information: Donors in the United States, Italy and Spain gave samples during acute or convalescent COVID-19. In each case, the material was cDNA or gDNA derived from T cells, B-cell-depleted T cells, or PBMCs.

In the original workflow: How many nucleated cells were present was estimated from reference gene primer amplification. This table comes from immunoSEQ multiplex PCR, and its TCRdb copy is limited to in-frame clones, with some not included. V and J calls and clone size are as listed in that table; D and trimming were resolved from the DNA. The table lists approximately 300,000 clones, 80% to 95% of them singletons, with approximately 7.5% in the top ten. Trimming shortened V by 6 bases and J by 6 bases, and 23 bases separated the two germline ends. CDR3 length: 16 amino acids. Germline loops: CDR1 SEHNR, CDR2 FQNEAQ (reference sequence).

V gene TRBV7-9 combines with J gene TRBJ1-1, with D perhaps matching TRBD1 (5 bases). The receptor was derived from a woman between 25 and 40 years old with COVID-19, enrolled during active disease. Sequencing was done on a sample of peripheral blood. The CDR3 DNA is TGTGCCAGCAGTCATAATGAGGCAGGGTCCGTCGCTGAAGCTTTCTTT. This sequence encodes CASSHNEAGSVAEAFF.